This T cell receptor beta chain was sequenced during a study of CXCR3-negative and CXCR3-positive naive CD8 T cells. 5' RACE with UMI labels generated the TRB cDNA libraries. TCRdb reprocessed the 5' RACE reads and reports one entry per CDR3 protein, with no DNA. This sample's clone table lists 45,000 or so distinct CDR3 sequences. Every subset of CD8+ T cells was sorted in triplicate at 250,000 to 350,000 cells each. Germline CDR1 is SQVTM and CDR2 is ANQGSEA. CDR3 length equals 12 residues. This receptor was obtained from a human donor in good health. Some clones in this sample may be carry-over from other donors' samples. This chain links TRBV29-1 with TRBJ1-2. Sequencing used memory CD8+ T cells from blood. Here the CDR3 reads CSVVWADYGYTF.